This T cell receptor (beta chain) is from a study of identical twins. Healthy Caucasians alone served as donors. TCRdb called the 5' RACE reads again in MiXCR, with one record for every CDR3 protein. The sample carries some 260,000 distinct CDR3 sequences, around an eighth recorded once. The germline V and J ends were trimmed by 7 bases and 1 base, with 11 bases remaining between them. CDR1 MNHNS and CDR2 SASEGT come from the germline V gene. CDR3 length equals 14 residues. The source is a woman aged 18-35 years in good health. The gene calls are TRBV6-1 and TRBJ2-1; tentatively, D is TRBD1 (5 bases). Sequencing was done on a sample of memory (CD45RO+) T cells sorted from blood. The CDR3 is CASTPTESYNEQFF. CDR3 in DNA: TGTGCCAGCACACCGACAGAGTCCTACAATGAGCAGTTCTTC.